This T cell receptor beta chain is drawn from a study of cytomegalovirus exposure and HLA in healthy donors. Findings and limits, study-wide: As was reported, the classifier diagnosed cytomegalovirus status with high specificity and sensitivity.

60 Vbeta and 13 Jbeta primers were used in PCR. Data came from immunoSEQ multiplex PCR; TCRdb stores just in-frame clones and leaves some out. In the table there are roughly 150,000 clones, approximately 79% of which are singletons. With V trimmed by 7 bases and J by 2 bases, 7 bases remained unmatched. Germline values: CDR1 SGHDT, CDR2 YYEEEE. The CDR3 contains 14 residues. Of note for this clone: Antigen specificity is unknown.

The source material was PBMCs. The genes are TRBV5-6 and TRBJ2-7; 9 positions agree with TRBD1. The TCR originated in a man between 35 and 55 years old in good health and CMV-seropositive. This CDR3 is CASRTGTGPYEQYF. As DNA, the CDR3 is TGTGCCAGCCGAACCGGGACAGGGCCCTACGAGCAGTACTTC.